The 25 T cell receptor beta chains in this list originate from one sample, sequenced in a study of a mutant IDH1 vaccine in newly diagnosed glioma. Time point in this sample: baseline, week 1 (first vaccination visit). Treatment denoted: pre-vaccination baseline after standard-of-care therapy. The method was immunoSEQ multiplex PCR; TCRdb's version includes in-frame clones alone and lacks a portion of them. The sample shows 75,000 to 100,000 clones, more than 65% of them seen only once. The specimen was PBMCs, collected from a glioma patient treated with radiotherapy, temozolomide or both. These receptor sequences come from a man aged 35 to 55 with glioma. Some clones in this sample may be carry-over from other donors' samples.

The chain carries TRBV6-5 and TRBJ1-6; possibly TRBD1 for D (6 bases). The V end lost 6 bases, the J end lost 9 bases, and 18 bases lay between the germline ends. The length of the CDR3 is 15 residues. Germline V gene lookup returns CDR1 MNHEY and CDR2 SVGAGI. CDR3 in DNA: TGTGCCAGCAGACCTAACAGGGCGATAGCTTCACCCCTCCACTTT. It codes for CASRPNRAIASPLHF.

This rearrangement joins TRBV14 to TRBJ2-1; 8 positions agree with TRBD2. CDR3 length equals 15 residues. The V and J ends lost 0 bases and 4 bases, in that order; junction bases with no gene match: 2. In germline, CDR1 is SGHDN, CDR2 FVKESK. This CDR3 reads CASSQEAGDYNEQFF. CDR3 sequence (DNA): TGTGCCAGCAGCCAAGAAGCGGGGGATTACAATGAGCAGTTCTTC.

This clone was seen a handful of times. The chain employs TRBV10-2 and TRBJ1-1; tentatively, D is TRBD1 (6 bases). Deletions cut 2 bases from V and 4 bases from J, with 14 bases between. Germline V gives CDR1 WSHSY, CDR2 SAAADI. This CDR3 region has 15 residues. CDR3 sequence: CASSEPNQGFTEAFF. DNA for the CDR3: TGCGCCAGCAGTGAGCCTAATCAGGGGTTCACTGAAGCTTTCTTT.

This chain connects TRBV5-6 to TRBJ2-4; D ambiguous. This CDR3 spans 14 amino acids. CDR1 and CDR2 (germline): SGHDT, YYEEEE. V was cut by 5 bases and J by 2 bases, with 11 bases left in between. The CDR3: CASRRSGTKNIQYF. CDR3 nucleotides: TGTGCCAGCAGACGCAGTGGTACCAAAAACATTCAGTACTTC.

The chain couples TRBV10-3 to TRBJ1-3, with TRBD1 matching 7 bases. The CDR3 consists of 14 residues. CDR1 ENHRY and CDR2 SYGVKD come from the germline V gene. After removal of 10 bases from V and 0 bases from J, the junction contained 6 bases not matched to a gene. The CDR3, as DNA: TGTGCCACAAGACAGGGAGGCTCTGGAAACACCATATATTTT. Translated, it gives CATRQGGSGNTIYF.

The J gene is TRBJ1-6, the V gene TRBV2; D call uncertain. This CDR3 comprises 15 residues. Deletions cut 6 bases from V and 10 bases from J, with 19 bases between. Germline loops: CDR1 SNHLY, CDR2 FYNNEI. The CDR3 spells CASSPEGPEGSPLHF. The CDR3 nucleotides are TGTGCCAGCAGCCCCGAGGGCCCGGAGGGATCACCCCTCCACTTT.

This chain links TRBV10-2 with TRBJ1-4; no clear D. This CDR3 contains 12 residues. Trimming shortened V by 3 bases and J by 9 bases, and 8 bases separated the two germline ends. The germline V gene encodes CDR1 WSHSY and CDR2 SAAADI. CDR3: CASSEWAQKLFF. The CDR3 nucleotides read TGCGCCAGCAGTGAATGGGCTCAAAAACTGTTTTTT.

The gene calls are TRBV7-9 and TRBJ2-5; tentative D call: TRBD2 (5 bases). The germline V gene has CDR1 SEHNR and CDR2 FQNEAQ (reference sequence). Deletions cut 5 bases from V and 4 bases from J, with 20 bases between. The CDR3 consists of 16 residues. The CDR3 nucleotides read TGTGCCAGCAGCCAACTCACCTTAGCGACTACAGAGACCCAGTACTTC. Amino acid sequence: CASSQLTLATTETQYF.

The chain employs TRBV5-1 and TRBJ2-1; 10 nucleotides match TRBD2. The CDR3 spans 15 residues. V dropped 4 bases and J dropped 4; count of bases not matched to a gene: 5. Germline-derived CDR1 and CDR2 are SGHRS and YFSETQ. The CDR3 sequence is CASSDLAGDYNEQFF. The CDR3 bases are TGCGCCAGCAGCGATCTAGCGGGGGATTACAATGAGCAGTTCTTC.

CDR3 coding DNA: TGCAGTGCTTTCCAAAACTACGAGCAGTACTTC. Translation: CSAFQNYEQYF. The gene calls are TRBV20-1 and TRBJ2-7, with D uncertain. CDR3 length equals 11 residues. Germline CDR1 and CDR2: DFQATT and SNEGSKA (reference sequence). The V end was cut by 5 bases, the J end by 3 bases, with 8 bases between.

The chain employs TRBV2 and TRBJ2-1; D is uncertain. Between the trimmed V and J ends, which lost 2 bases and 6 bases, there was a span of 17 bases. CDR3 length equals 16 residues. CDR1 and CDR2 from the germline V gene are SNHLY and FYNNEI. CDR3 nucleotide sequence: TGTGCCAGCAGTGAATGGTACGTGTCTGGTGGCAATGAGCAGTTCTTC. Translating gives CASSEWYVSGGNEQFF. The entire variable domain, with the rest obtained from reference TRBV2 and TRBJ2-1, is as follows: EPEVTQTPSHQVTQMGQEVILRCVPISNHLYFYWYRQILGQKVEFLVSFYNNEISEKSEIFDDQFSVERPDGSNFTLKIRSTKLEDSAMYFCASSEWYVSGGNEQFFGPGTRLTVL.

This clone was counted only a few times. This chain joins TRBV18 and TRBJ2-7, with D hard to call. Germline V gene sequence: CDR1 KGHSH, CDR2 LQKENI. The length of the CDR3 is 13 residues. V was shortened by 3 bases and J by 3 bases, with 9 bases between the two germline ends. This CDR3 is CASSPYTDYEQYF. As DNA, the CDR3 is TGTGCCAGCTCACCGTATACAGACTACGAGCAGTACTTC.

The chain uses TRBV10-3 and TRBJ2-5, with D perhaps TRBD1 or TRBD2 (5 bases each). Germline V gene lookup returns CDR1 ENHRY and CDR2 SYGVKD. Trimming took off 2 bases at V and 2 bases at J, with 15 bases between the two ends. The CDR3 is 16 residues long. CDR3 bases: TGTGCCATCAGTGAGGGGACGGGCAGGATACAAGAGACCCAGTACTTC. This translates into CAISEGTGRIQETQYF.

This clone occurred once. This chain links TRBV6-5 with TRBJ1-2; D ambiguous. CDR1 and CDR2 (germline): MNHEY, SVGAGI. The CDR3 totals 13 residues. V lost 7 bases to trimming and J lost 8 bases, with 17 bases between them. This CDR3 is CASTVGRGEGYTF. The CDR3 nucleotides are TGTGCCAGCACCGTCGGACGGGGAGAGGGCTACACCTTC.

The sample holds a few counts of this clone. The V gene is TRBV10-3, the J gene TRBJ1-2; D is possibly TRBD1 (5 bases). With 1 base removed from V and 2 bases from J, the gap between germline ends came to 8 bases. CDR1 is ENHRY, CDR2 SYGVKD, per germline. This CDR3 is 14 amino acids long. CDR3 nucleotide sequence: TGTGCCATCAGTGAGTTTGCAGGGAACTATGGCTACACCTTC. Its translation is CAISEFAGNYGYTF.

The chain has TRBV5-1 and TRBJ1-3; no definite D call. The V gene's germline CDR1 is SGHRS and CDR2 YFSETQ. V lost 6 bases and J lost 4, with 14 bases in between. This CDR3 comprises 14 residues. CDR3 sequence: CASNDAGPGNTIYF. The CDR3 DNA is TGCGCCAGCAACGACGCCGGACCGGGAAACACCATATATTTT. The full variable domain, rest sourced from reference TRBV5-1 and TRBJ1-3, is KAGVTQTPRYLIKTRGQQVTLSCSPISGHRSVSWYQQTPGQGLQFLFEYFSETQRNKGNFPGRFSGRQFSNSRSEMNVSTLELGDSALYLCASNDAGPGNTIYFGEGSWLTVV.

In this sample, this clone is medium-sized (0.01 to 0.1%). The CDR3 spells CAINPGFTVEQYF. The CDR3 coding sequence is TGTGCCATCAACCCAGGCTTTACGGTGGAGCAGTACTTC. The V gene is TRBV10-3, the J gene TRBJ2-7; no definite D call. Trimming removed 7 bases at V and 7 bases at J, with 17 bases between. Germline CDR1 reads ENHRY; CDR2 reads SYGVKD. The length of the CDR3 is 13 residues.

V is TRBV4-2 and J is TRBJ1-2, with D possibly being TRBD1 (5 bases). Germline V lookup: CDR1 LGHNA, CDR2 YNFKEQ. V was clipped by 0 bases and J by 4 bases, with 9 bases between them. The CDR3 sequence is 14 residues long. CDR3 DNA: TGTGCCAGCAGCCAAGATTGGCAGGGCTATGGCTACACCTTC. The encoded protein is CASSQDWQGYGYTF.

The J gene is TRBJ1-6, the V gene TRBV5-1, with D possibly being TRBD1 (5 bases). The germline gives CDR1 SGHRS, CDR2 YFSETQ. Trimming took 5 bases from V and 7 from J, leaving 10 bases between them. The CDR3 covers 13 residues. CDR3 region: CASSPEGNSPLHF. CDR3 bases: TGCGCCAGCAGTCCAGAGGGGAATTCACCCCTCCACTTT.

The J gene is TRBJ1-5, the V gene TRBV2; unclear D gene. Germline CDR1 and CDR2: SNHLY and FYNNEI. Trimming shortened V by 7 bases and J by 2 bases, and 18 bases separated the two germline ends. The length of the CDR3 is 16 residues. The CDR3 region has the DNA TGTGCCAGCAAAGGGCCATTGAGAGCCGGCAATCAGCCCCAGCATTTT. As protein: CASKGPLRAGNQPQHF. The variable domain in full, completed from reference TRBV2 and TRBJ1-5, reads EPEVTQTPSHQVTQMGQEVILRCVPISNHLYFYWYRQILGQKVEFLVSFYNNEISEKSEIFDDQFSVERPDGSNFTLKIRSTKLEDSAMYFCASKGPLRAGNQPQHFGDGTRLSIL.

CDR3 sequence: CSVATGGQETQYF. The CDR3, as DNA: TGCAGCGTGGCAACAGGGGGCCAAGAGACCCAGTACTTC. This chain connects TRBV29-1 to TRBJ2-5; 8 positions agree with TRBD1. The CDR3 runs to 13 residues. Germline CDR1 SQVTM, CDR2 ANQGSEA. The V segment lost 6 bases and the J segment 1 base; nucleotides outside the gene matches: 4.

This clone was seen only a few times. The gene calls are TRBV10-1 and TRBJ1-1; 7 bases are a match to TRBD1. Germline V gene data show CDR1 as WNHNN and CDR2 as SYGVQD (reference sequence). This CDR3 contains 13 residues. With 4 bases clipped from V and 4 bases from J, the junction kept 3 bases outside the gene matches. The CDR3: CASSGQGGTEAFF. The CDR3 nucleotides are TGCGCCAGCAGTGGACAGGGAGGCACTGAAGCTTTCTTT.

In nucleotides, the CDR3 is TGTGCCAGCACCGGACAGGGGGCGAACTATGGCTACACCTTC. It specifies CASTGQGANYGYTF. This sequence joins TRBV6-6 and TRBJ1-2, with 11 bases matching TRBD1. Germline loops: CDR1 MNHNY, CDR2 SVGAGI (reference sequence). J lost 2 bases, V lost 7 bases, and 3 bases had no gene match. The CDR3 length is 14 residues.

CDR3 bases: TGTGCCAGCAGCTTAGGACAGGCGAACTACGAGCAGTACTTC. It codes for CASSLGQANYEQYF. The gene calls are TRBV7-8 and TRBJ2-7; TRBD1 is a possible D gene (6 bases). CDR1 SGHVS and CDR2 FQNEAQ come from the germline V gene. Trimming removed 1 base at V and 3 bases at J, with 10 bases between. The CDR3 has 14 amino acids.

This chain connects TRBV6-5 to TRBJ1-5, with no clear D. V lost 0 bases and J lost 4, with 4 bases in between. CDR1 MNHEY and CDR2 SVGAGI come from the germline V gene. The CDR3 has 13 residues. The CDR3 loop reads CASSYSINQPQHF. Written as DNA, the CDR3 is TGTGCCAGCAGTTACTCGATTAATCAGCCCCAGCATTTT.